This entry describes one T cell receptor (beta chain). Its specificity is not known. The data were produced by immunoSEQ multiplex PCR, yet TCRdb's version contains in-frame clones alone and is incomplete. The repertoire holds fewer than 75,000 clones, just under 80% seen once, with more than 3.5% in the top ten. Germline assignment: CDR1 ENHRY and CDR2 SYGVKD. The CDR3 extends over 15 amino acids. Trimming stripped 0 bases from V and 1 base from J, with 6 bases between. This sample is drawn from a study of vaccination effects on CD4 cells after COVID-19. Overall study context: Every well housed roughly 2.1 million PBMC, which grew in culture alongside 9 to 10 IU/ml IL-2 and roughly 9.9 ug/ml peptides. General study results and limits: Whether induced by infection or by vaccine, clones showed marked clonal contraction late after vaccination.

Culture lasted about ten days before CD4+ T cell isolation. BNT162b2 vaccine or mRNA-1273 vaccine was given to participants in two doses. In the cultures, half the medium was exchanged for IL-2 medium on days 3 and 7. The sequences come from CD4+ T cells from PBMCs cultured without peptide, collected after COVID-19 vaccination. The V call is TRBV10-3, the J call TRBJ1-4; no clear D. The receptor was isolated from a human donor who received a COVID-19 vaccine. In DNA form, the CDR3 reads TGTGCCATCAGTGAGTCTTCTGGAACTAATGAAAAACTGTTTTTT. It yields the protein CAISESSGTNEKLFF.